This T cell receptor beta chain was captured by sequencing in a study of molecular identifiers for immune sequencing clone quantification. Naive CD8 libraries used about 17,000 to 1,000,000 sorted cells and 10%, 30% or 50% RNA. Sorting recovered naive CD8 T cells on a CD8+CD4-CCR7+CD45RA+ profile. A note on this clonotype: Its antigen is unknown.

General study findings and limits: Jurkat TCR RNA that was spiked in from one cell was reportedly detectable among some 970,000 naive cells.

Each CDR3 protein is one row after TCRdb ran MiXCR on the PCR reads. The data show more than 60,000 distinct CDR3 sequences, about a sixth seen once. This CDR3 is 18 amino acids long. V shed 4 bases, J shed 4 bases, and the junction held 8 bases outside the gene matches. The germline V gene encodes CDR1 MNHEY and CDR2 SVGAGI. The clonotype originates from a human donor in good health. Some libraries in this study had Jurkat cell RNA spiked in. The specimen was naive CD8+ T cells from blood, with Jurkat cell RNA spiked in. As for subset: FACS-sorted CD8+CD4-CCR7+CD45RA+ naive T cells. This chain joins TRBV6-5 and TRBJ2-2, with 14 bases identical to TRBD2. This CDR3 reads CASSLGTSGGPGTGELFF. The DNA of the CDR3 is TGTGCCAGCAGTTTGGGGACTAGCGGGGGCCCGGGCACCGGGGAGCTGTTTTTT.